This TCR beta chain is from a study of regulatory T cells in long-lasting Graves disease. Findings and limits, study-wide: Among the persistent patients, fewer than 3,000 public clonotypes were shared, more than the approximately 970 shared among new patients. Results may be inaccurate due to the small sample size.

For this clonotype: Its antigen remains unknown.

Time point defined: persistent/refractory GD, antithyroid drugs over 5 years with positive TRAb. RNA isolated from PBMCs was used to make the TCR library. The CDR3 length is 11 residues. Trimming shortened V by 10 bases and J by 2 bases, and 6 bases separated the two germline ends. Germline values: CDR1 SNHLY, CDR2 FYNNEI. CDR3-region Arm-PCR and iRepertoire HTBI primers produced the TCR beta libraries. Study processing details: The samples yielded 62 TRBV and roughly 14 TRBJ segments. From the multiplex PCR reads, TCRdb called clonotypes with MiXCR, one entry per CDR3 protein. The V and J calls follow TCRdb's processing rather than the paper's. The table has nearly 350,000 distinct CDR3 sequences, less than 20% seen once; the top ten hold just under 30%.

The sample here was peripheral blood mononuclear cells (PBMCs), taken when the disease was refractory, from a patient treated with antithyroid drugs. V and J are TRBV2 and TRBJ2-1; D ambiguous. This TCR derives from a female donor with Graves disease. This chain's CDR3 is CAIRTYNEQFF. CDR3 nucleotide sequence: TGTGCCATCCGAACCTACAATGAGCAGTTCTTC.